This TCR beta chain emerged from a study of CD8 T cells in Susac syndrome. The RNA input was about 0.45 to 1 ug, and it was reverse transcribed with random hexamers. TCRdb re-called the immunoSEQ multiplex PCR reads through MiXCR, storing one row per CDR3 protein. The sample has more than 200,000 distinct CDR3 sequences, around 93% seen once. The sample taken for sequencing was CD4+ T cells from PBMCs. The sequence came from a human donor with multiple sclerosis.

In nucleotides, the CDR3 is TGCGCCAGCAGCTCGGCGGCGTTAGCGGGGGGTGGCACAGATACGCAGTATTTT. It encodes CASSSAALAGGGTDTQYF. The chain joins TRBV5-1 to TRBJ2-3; 10 bases match TRBD2. Germline V gives CDR1 SGHRS, CDR2 YFSETQ. The CDR3 spans 18 residues. J gave up 1 base and V 3 bases, and 11 bases lay outside the gene matches.